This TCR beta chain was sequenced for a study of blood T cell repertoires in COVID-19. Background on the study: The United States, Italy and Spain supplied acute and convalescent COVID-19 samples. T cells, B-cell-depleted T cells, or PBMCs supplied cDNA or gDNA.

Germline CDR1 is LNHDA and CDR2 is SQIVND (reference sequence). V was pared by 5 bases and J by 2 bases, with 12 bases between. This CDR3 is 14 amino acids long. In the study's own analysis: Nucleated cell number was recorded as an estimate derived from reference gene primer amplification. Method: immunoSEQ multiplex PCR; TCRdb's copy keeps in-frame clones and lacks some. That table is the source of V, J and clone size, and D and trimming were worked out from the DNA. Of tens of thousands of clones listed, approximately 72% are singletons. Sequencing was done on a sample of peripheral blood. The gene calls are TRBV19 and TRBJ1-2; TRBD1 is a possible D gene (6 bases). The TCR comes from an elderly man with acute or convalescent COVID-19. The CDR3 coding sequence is TGTGCCAGTAGTCCGCGGACAGCCAACTATGGCTACACCTTC. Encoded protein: CASSPRTANYGYTF.